Detailed here is one T cell receptor beta chain. What it binds is not known. The table came from immunoSEQ multiplex PCR; TCRdb's copy has only in-frame clones and leaves some out. The sample has under 140,000 clones, 88% seen once. The CDR3 consists of 17 residues. Germline CDR1 is MNHEY and CDR2 is SMNVEV (reference sequence). V lost 0 bases and J 4 bases, leaving 16 bases between the germline ends. The entry originates in a study of T cell responses to AZD1222 COVID-19 vaccine. General observations from the study: At study baseline, merely six AZD1222 recipients were seropositive. Every sample of the repertoires postdated the peak T cell response. It should be noted that donors were predominantly white British and more often female, and clonal diversity was possibly underestimated. Vaccine-related CD4 TCRs covered spike, predominating at 160-218 and 743-854.

Specimen: peripheral blood, collected on day 0 of AZD1222 vaccination. The clonotype originates from an adult in good health. The chain is built from TRBV27 and TRBJ1-3, with D unresolved. In nucleotides, the CDR3 is TGTGCCAGCAGTTTATCCTGGAACAGCCGAGGAGGAAACACCATATATTTT. This encodes CASSLSWNSRGGNTIYF.